The present T cell receptor (beta chain) was sequenced within a study of blood T cells in healthy people across ages. Total RNA was extracted at no less than 6 micrograms per sample. Next came a second PCR, run for about 6 to 11 cycles, which used a sample-barcoded 5' primer along with a J-beta primer mix. From the 5' RACE reads, TCRdb called clonotypes with MiXCR, one entry per CDR3 protein. The sample carries around 900,000 distinct CDR3 sequences, roughly half recorded once. In the case of this clonotype: What it binds is not known.

CDR1 is KGHDR and CDR2 is SFDVKD in the germline V gene. The CDR3 length is 15 residues. After removal of 9 bases from V and 11 bases from J, the junction contained 17 bases not matched to a gene. Study-wide points: What prevented conclusive comparison of naive and antigen-experienced cells was that PBMCs were unsorted.

This chain links TRBV24-1 with TRBJ2-5, with TRBD2 identical over 10 bases. This receptor was identified in a woman aged 60-70 years in good health. The sample consisted of blood. The CDR3 nucleotides are TGTGCCACCTCCGGTAGCGGGAGGCAGTACAATGAGCAGTACTTC. Translated, it gives CATSGSGRQYNEQYF.